The rows below give T cell receptor beta chains drawn from one sample of a study. TCRdb processed the 5' RACE reads anew with MiXCR; each CDR3 protein has one entry. The data show 35,000 to 45,000 distinct CDR3 sequences, about a fifth seen once. Sequences were obtained from Tregs sorted from a lymph node. These receptors were obtained from a female donor with breast cancer. The CDR3 runs from the conserved cysteine through the conserved F or W. D genes are given only for firm matches. Rows give clone size only sometimes, using once, few, many, or a class for an expanded clone.

size,D,J,V,DNA,CDR3
NA,TRBD2,TRBJ2-1,TRBV6-1,TGTACCAGCAGTTGGGGGACTAGCGAAAGCGATGAGCAGTTCTTC,CTSSWGTSESDEQFF
few,NA,TRBJ1-2,TRBV6-5,TGTGCCAGCTACCCGGGGGGGGTGGGCTATGGCTACACCTTC,CASYPGGVGYGYTF
many,TRBD2,TRBJ2-2,TRBV9,TGTGCCAGCAGCGTTAGCGGGACGAACACCGGGGAGCTGTTTTTT,CASSVSGTNTGELFF
many,NA,TRBJ2-2,TRBV6-2/TRBV6-3,TGTGCCAGCAGTTACTTACGGGGTCCGGCCGGGGAGCTGTTTTTT,CASSYLRGPAGELFF
few,NA,TRBJ1-6,TRBV4-2,TGTGCCAGCAGCCAAGACAGGGAGAGCTCCTATAATTCACCCCTCCACTTT,CASSQDRESSYNSPLHF
few,TRBD1,TRBJ1-6,TRBV4-1,TGCGCCAGCAGCCTGGCCCCGGGACAGGGGAATTCACCCCTCCACTTT,CASSLAPGQGNSPLHF
NA,NA,TRBJ2-7,TRBV7-2,TGTGCCAGCAGCTTTGGACCCCAGTGGGGTCGCAAGGACGAGCAGTACTTC,CASSFGPQWGRKDEQYF
few,NA,TRBJ2-1,TRBV2,TGTGCCAGCAAGGACTCTACGACCTCATTC,CASKDSTTSF
many,NA,TRBJ2-1,TRBV27,TGTGCCAGCAGTCCACTGAGACAGAACAATGAGCAGTTCTTC,CASSPLRQNNEQFF
NA,TRBD2,TRBJ2-1,TRBV7-2,TGTGCCAGCAGCTCTAGCTGGGGGGGTGAGCAGTTCTTC,CASSSSWGGEQFF
NA,NA,TRBJ2-3,TRBV29-1,TGCAGCGTTAGTTCCAGGGGGGCAGATACGCAGTATTTT,CSVSSRGADTQYF
NA,NA,TRBJ1-5,TRBV12-3/TRBV12-4,TGTGCCAGCACTCCCGACAGGAGCCAGCCCCAGCATTTT,CASTPDRSQPQHF
many,NA,TRBJ2-5,TRBV5-1,TGCGCCAGCAGCCCGGGTCTGCGCGTCAACGGGGAGACCCAGTACTTC,CASSPGLRVNGETQYF
many,TRBD1,TRBJ2-1,TRBV20-1,TGCAGTGCCCTTGACAGGGGGATTTGGACCTACAATGAGCAGTTCTTC,CSALDRGIWTYNEQFF
NA,NA,TRBJ1-2,TRBV5-1,TGCGCCAGCAGCTTGGAGGGGAACTATGGCTACACCTTC,CASSLEGNYGYTF
many,TRBD2,TRBJ2-7,TRBV10-3,TGTGCCATCAGGGGCCTAGCGGCCCCTCCCTACGAGCAGTACTTC,CAIRGLAAPPYEQYF
many,NA,TRBJ2-7,TRBV9,TGTGCCAGCAGCGTAGACGTGGCGGGGGCTACGGAGCAGTACTTC,CASSVDVAGATEQYF
many,NA,TRBJ1-2,TRBV2,TGTGGGAAGAAACGGGCCAACTATGGCTACACCTTC,CGKKRANYGYTF
NA,NA,TRBJ1-5,TRBV6-5,TGTGCCAGCAGTTACTCGATGGGGGGGCAGCCCCAGCATTTT,CASSYSMGGQPQHF
many,TRBD2,TRBJ2-3,TRBV19,TGTGCCAGTAGTCTCCCCCCGCGTGCGGGAGCACATACGCAGTATTTT,CASSLPPRAGAHTQYF
many,TRBD1,TRBJ2-7,TRBV5-5,TGTGCCAGCAGCAACCGGGACAGGGGCTACGAGCAGTACTTC,CASSNRDRGYEQYF
few,NA,TRBJ2-5,TRBV12-3/TRBV12-4,TGTGCCAGCAGTTTAGTGAGCCAGAAAGAGACCCAGTACTTC,CASSLVSQKETQYF
many,TRBD2,TRBJ2-5,TRBV4-1,TGCGCCAGCAGCCCGAGGACTAGCGGGTCTAAGAGGGAGACCCAGTACTTC,CASSPRTSGSKRETQYF
many,TRBD2,TRBJ2-3,TRBV27,TGTGCCAGCAGTTTATTTGTCGGGAGTGGGGGGGCAGATACGCAGTATTTT,CASSLFVGSGGADTQYF
NA,TRBD1,TRBJ1-1,TRBV29-1,TGCAGCGTGGGACAGGGCTCGGCTTTCTTT,CSVGQGSAFF
NA,NA,TRBJ2-7,TRBV29-1,TGCAGCGTTGAAATAAGAGGGACCGGCGAGCAGTACTTC,CSVEIRGTGEQYF
NA,NA,TRBJ2-7,TRBV15,TGTGCCACCAGCAAGTCGGACGGGCTCTACGAGCAGTACTTC,CATSKSDGLYEQYF
NA,NA,TRBJ2-7,TRBV3-1,TGTGCCAGCAGCACCTTACAGGGAGTAGGCGAGCAGTGCTTC,CASSTLQGVGEQCF
NA,NA,TRBJ1-1,TRBV7-8,TGTGCCAGCAGCTTAGTCTGGGGCAGATGGAACACTGAAGCTTTCTTT,CASSLVWGRWNTEAFF
few,TRBD2,TRBJ2-3,TRBV7-2,TGTGCCAGCAGCACTAGCGCCTCCACAGATACGCAGTATTTT,CASSTSASTDTQYF
many,NA,TRBJ1-2,TRBV5-1,TGCGCCAGCAGCTTGGGAGCGGCAGGGAACTATGGCTACACCTTC,CASSLGAAGNYGYTF
NA,TRBD1,TRBJ2-5,TRBV27,TGTGCCAGCAACGGCCGGGGCAGGGGGACCCAGTACTTT,CASNGRGRGTQYF
medium-sized,TRBD1,TRBJ2-5,TRBV7-3,TGTGCCAGCAGTTTGCCGGGACAGGGTGGACAAGAGACCCAGTACTTC,CASSLPGQGGQETQYF
few,NA,TRBJ1-2,TRBV20-1,TGCAGTGCTAGAGGTTCCGGGGGGCGCGACTATGGCTACACCTTC,CSARGSGGRDYGYTF
NA,TRBD2,TRBJ2-1,TRBV20-1,TGCGGTGCCAGATCCCTAGCGGGCTACAATGAGCAGTTCTTC,CGARSLAGYNEQFF
few,NA,TRBJ1-4,TRBV29-1,TGCAGCGTTGTAGGTTATGAAAAACTGTTTTTT,CSVVGYEKLFF
once,TRBD2,TRBJ2-5,TRBV7-9,TGTGCCAGCACGGAGACTAGCGGGAGCAAAGAAACCCAGTACTTC,CASTETSGSKETQYF
NA,NA,TRBJ2-3,TRBV4-1,TGCGCCAGCAGCCAATTTGAGGGAGAGTTCACAGATACGCAGTATTTT,CASSQFEGEFTDTQYF
medium-sized,NA,TRBJ2-2,TRBV7-7,TGTGCCAGCAGCTTAATCGGAACCGGGGAGCTGTTTTTT,CASSLIGTGELFF
many,TRBD1,TRBJ2-5,TRBV2,TGTGCCAGAAGAGAGGGGGCGGGAGAGACCCAGTACTTC,CARREGAGETQYF
few,NA,TRBJ1-5,TRBV5-1,TGCGCCAGCAGCTTTTGGGACTCCAATCAGCCCCAGCATTTT,CASSFWDSNQPQHF
NA,NA,TRBJ2-7,TRBV7-2,TGTGCCAGCAGCATAAGCATGGGCGGATTTTACGAGCAGTACTTC,CASSISMGGFYEQYF
few,NA,TRBJ2-7,TRBV7-9,TGTGCCAGCAGCCCCGGGACTGCGCCCATAGAGCAGTACTTC,CASSPGTAPIEQYF
few,NA,TRBJ1-6,TRBV10-3,TGTGCCAACCGGCGGGAGGGGAGGGATTCACCCCTCCACTTT,CANRREGRDSPLHF
many,NA,TRBJ2-2,TRBV7-8,TGTGCCAGCATTAGCGAGGCCGGGGAGCTGTTTTTT,CASISEAGELFF
NA,TRBD2,TRBJ2-1,TRBV9,TGTGCCAGCAGCAAGGGGGGGGCTAGCGGGTTATATGAGCAGTTCTTC,CASSKGGASGLYEQFF
few,NA,TRBJ2-7,TRBV27,TGTGCCAGCAGTCCCAACGGAATCTACGAGCAGTGCTTC,CASSPNGIYEQCF
NA,TRBD2,TRBJ2-2,TRBV20-1,TGCAGTGCACGGACTAGCCCCGGGGAGCTGTTTTTT,CSARTSPGELFF
NA,NA,TRBJ2-6,TRBV7-2,TGTGCCAGCAGCCCCGGAGGGGGGCGAGGGGCCAACGTCCTGACTTTC,CASSPGGGRGANVLTF
many,NA,TRBJ2-5,TRBV5-6,TGTGCCAGCAGCTTGGGAGTTTGGGAGACCCAGTACTTC,CASSLGVWETQYF
few,TRBD1,TRBJ1-6,TRBV11-1,TGTGCCAGCAGCGCCGGACAGGGAGACTCACCCCTCCACTTT,CASSAGQGDSPLHF
NA,TRBD1,TRBJ2-5,TRBV25-1,TGTGCCAGCACCTGGAGACAGGGGGAGACCCAGTACTTC,CASTWRQGETQYF
few,TRBD2,TRBJ2-3,TRBV20-1,TGCAGTGCTAGACCCCCTTTAGCGGGAGGGCCAGCTGATACGCAGTATTTT,CSARPPLAGGPADTQYF